This TCR beta chain was recovered during a study of blood T cell repertoires in COVID-19. Generated by immunoSEQ multiplex PCR, the TCRdb table keeps only in-frame clones and is missing some. This sample has a few hundred thousand clones; around 83% occur once, and the top ten carry 6% to 9.5%. This clone was found once. V was clipped by 0 bases and J by 2 bases; unmatched bases: 14. Germline assignment: CDR1 SGHRS and CDR2 YFSETQ. The CDR3 covers 18 residues. The source is a woman between 50 and 59 years old with acute or convalescent COVID-19. The chain carries TRBV5-1 and TRBJ2-7; 7 bases fit TRBD2. Sequencing was done on a sample of peripheral blood. CDR3 coding DNA: TGCGCCAGCAGCTTGGCCGGGGGAGGGAGCTATCCCACCTACGAGCAGTACTTC. Translating gives CASSLAGGGSYPTYEQYF.